What follows are 28 T cell receptor beta chains derived from one specimen sequenced in a study of radiotherapy plus CTLA-4 blockade in lung cancer. Here immunoSEQ multiplex PCR was the method, and the copy in TCRdb shows in-frame clones only, minus some. The repertoire holds about 73,000 clones, roughly 91% seen once, with 35% to 50% in the top ten. The specimen comprised peripheral blood, sampled from a patient treated with radiotherapy plus ipilimumab. The receptor source for this set is a human donor with non-small cell lung cancer that progressed on radiotherapy plus ipilimumab.

The V gene is TRBV5-4, the J gene TRBJ2-3; tentative D call: TRBD2 (6 bases). V was clipped by 6 bases and J by 2 bases, with 13 bases between them. Looked up from germline, CDR1 is SGHNT and CDR2 is YYREEE (reference sequence). This CDR3 contains 14 residues. The CDR3 region is CASKRDFYTDTQYF. The CDR3 DNA follows: TGTGCCAGCAAACGGGACTTCTACACAGATACGCAGTATTTT.

The chain links TRBV6-1 to TRBJ2-5; TRBD2 might be the D (5 bases). This CDR3 contains 13 residues. In germline, CDR1 is MNHNS, CDR2 SASEGT. V lost 4 bases and J lost 1, with 7 bases in between. The CDR3 sequence: CASSVGIQETQYF. The CDR3 nucleotides are TGTGCCAGCAGTGTCGGGATCCAAGAGACCCAGTACTTC.

This chain connects TRBV6-1 to TRBJ1-3; the D is unclear. Germline CDR1 reads MNHNS; CDR2 reads SASEGT. The CDR3 is 15 amino acids. The V gene lost 4 bases and the J gene lost 2 bases, with 12 bases spanning the gap. CDR3 in amino acids: CASSGAALPGNTIYF. The CDR3 region has the DNA TGTGCCAGCAGTGGGGCTGCGCTGCCTGGAAACACCATATATTTT.

This clone has more than one count but fewer than ten. The chain combines TRBV19 with TRBJ1-5; 8 bases align to TRBD1. Germline CDR1 and CDR2: LNHDA and SQIVND (reference sequence). The J segment lost 5 bases and the V segment lost 3 bases, leaving 6 bases of the junction unmatched. This CDR3 has 15 amino acids. The CDR3 DNA is TGTGCCAGTAGTATGAGGACAGGGAGGGATCAGCCCCAGCATTTT. It yields the protein CASSMRTGRDQPQHF. Full variable domain (outside the CDR3, taken from reference TRBV19 and TRBJ1-5): DGGITQSPKYLFRKEGQNVTLSCEQNLNHDAMYWYRQDPGQGLRLIYYSQIVNDFQKGDIAEGYSVSREKKESFPLTVTSAQKNPTAFYLCASSMRTGRDQPQHFGDGTRLSIL.

V usage is TRBV1 and J usage is TRBJ2-3; TRBD1, as called in the table, went unchecked against the DNA. TRBV1 is labeled a pseudogene. The CDR3 contains 18 residues. This chain's CDR3 is CTSSQDKSGTGLTDTQYF. CDR3 in DNA: TGCACCAGCAGCCAAGATAAATCCGGGACAGGGCTCACAGATACGCAGTATTTT.

This chain joins TRBV7-3 and TRBJ1-5; TRBD1 is a possible D gene (5 bases). In germline, CDR1 is SGHTA, CDR2 FQGTGA. The CDR3 contains 12 residues. V was shortened by 10 bases and J by 11 bases, with 18 bases between the two germline ends. This chain's CDR3 is CANPSGGKTQHF. CDR3 in DNA: TGTGCCAACCCATCCGGGGGGAAGACCCAGCATTTT.

The chain recombines TRBV27 with TRBJ2-2; weak D call: TRBD1 (6 bases). The CDR3 is 14 amino acids. The V gene lost 6 bases and the J gene lost 1 base, with 9 bases spanning the gap. Germline V gene sequence: CDR1 MNHEY, CDR2 SMNVEV (reference sequence). CDR3 residues: CASRQGQNTGELFF. Written as DNA, the CDR3 is TGTGCCAGCAGGCAGGGACAGAACACCGGGGAGCTGTTTTTT.

The V and J genes are TRBV2 and TRBJ2-7; no clear D. V dropped 0 bases and J dropped 6 bases, with 9 bases sitting between them. This CDR3 has 13 amino acids. The V gene's germline CDR1 is SNHLY and CDR2 FYNNEI. The CDR3 nucleotides are TGTGCCAGCAGTGAAGCGTCTGGGATCGAGCAGTACGTC. Its protein product is CASSEASGIEQYV.

This clone has only one observation. The chain joins TRBV6-5 to TRBJ2-3; 10 nucleotides agree with TRBD2. This CDR3 has 14 residues. J gave up 5 bases and V 7 bases, and 6 bases lay outside the gene matches. From germline, CDR1 is MNHEY and CDR2 SVGAGI. DNA for the CDR3: TGTGCCAGCAAGAGCGGGAGGGCCGTAGATACGCAGTATTTT. Translation gives CASKSGRAVDTQYF.

This chain joins TRBV27 and TRBJ1-4, with D perhaps TRBD1 (6 bases). V was cut by 6 bases and J by 4 bases, with 9 bases left in between. The germline V gene encodes CDR1 MNHEY and CDR2 SMNVEV (reference sequence). This CDR3 has 13 residues. The CDR3 region has the DNA TGTGCCAGCAGCCGACAGGATAATGAAAAACTGTTTTTT. Protein: CASSRQDNEKLFF. The whole variable domain, filled in from reference TRBV27 and TRBJ1-4, reads EAQVTQNPRYLITVTGKKLTVTCSQNMNHEYMSWYRQDPGLGLRQIYYSMNVEVTDKGDVPEGYKVSRKEKRNFPLILESPSPNQTSLYFCASSRQDNEKLFFGSGTQLSVL.

The rearrangement uses TRBV11-2 and TRBJ1-4; D is unresolved. CDR1 and CDR2 (germline): SGHAT, FQNNGV. V was cut by 4 bases and J by 7 bases, with 10 bases left in between. This CDR3 spans 13 amino acids. In nucleotides, the CDR3 is TGTGCCAGCAGCTATAGCGGGGTTGAAAAACTGTTTTTT. Its translation: CASSYSGVEKLFF.

The chain couples TRBV4-2 to TRBJ2-1; D not certain. The V end was cut by 3 bases, the J end by 3 bases, with 15 bases between. Germline CDR1 and CDR2: LGHNA and YNFKEQ. This CDR3 comprises 16 residues. CDR3: CASSQARGVLYNEQFF. In DNA form, the CDR3 reads TGTGCCAGCAGCCAGGCTCGTGGGGTTCTCTACAATGAGCAGTTCTTC.

The J gene is TRBJ2-5, the V gene TRBV30; weak D call: TRBD1 (6 bases). This CDR3 spans 16 amino acids. The V gene lost 0 bases and the J gene lost 6 bases, with 20 bases spanning the gap. Germline loops: CDR1 GTSNPN, CDR2 SVGIG (reference sequence). In DNA form, the CDR3 reads TGTGCCTGGAGTGTAAGGGGGTCCCCAAAAGTAAAGACCCAGTACTTC. It translates to CAWSVRGSPKVKTQYF. The full variable domain, completed using reference TRBV30 and TRBJ2-5, is SQTIHQWPATLVQPVGSPLSLECTVEGTSNPNLYWYRQAAGRGLQLLFYSVGIGQISSEVPQNLSASRPQDRQFILSSKKLLLSDSGFYLCAWSVRGSPKVKTQYFGPGTRLLVL.

V usage is TRBV5-6 and J usage is TRBJ2-5; unclear D gene. V lost 1 base, J lost 3 bases, and 4 bases lay in between. Germline-derived CDR1 and CDR2 are SGHDT and YYEEEE. The CDR3 has 12 residues. CDR3 region: CASSLSKETQYF. The DNA for the CDR3 is TGTGCCAGCAGCTTGTCCAAAGAGACCCAGTACTTC.

V gene TRBV5-4 combines with J gene TRBJ1-1; D unresolved. Germline loops: CDR1 SGHNT, CDR2 YYREEE (reference sequence). This CDR3 contains 13 residues. The V gene lost 1 base and the J gene lost 0 bases, with 4 bases spanning the gap. The CDR3, as DNA: TGTGCCAGCAGCTTGACTATGAACACTGAAGCTTTCTTT. This encodes CASSLTMNTEAFF.

The V call is TRBV19, the J call TRBJ1-2, with a weak D call TRBD1 (6 bases). CDR1 and CDR2 (germline): LNHDA, SQIVND (reference sequence). The length of the CDR3 is 13 residues. V was pared by 6 bases and J by 7 bases, with 15 bases between. This chain's CDR3 is CASSLQGGGGYTF. Here the CDR3 DNA reads TGTGCCAGTAGCCTACAGGGCGGAGGTGGCTACACCTTC.

This chain joins TRBV7-3 and TRBJ2-3; 12 bases match TRBD2. CDR1 SGHTA and CDR2 FQGTGA come from the germline V gene. This CDR3 region has 16 residues. V was pared by 4 bases and J by 5 bases, with 7 bases of the junction left unmatched. The CDR3 spells CASSSLAGGRIDTQYF. CDR3 nucleotide sequence: TGTGCCAGCAGCTCTCTAGCGGGAGGGCGGATAGATACGCAGTATTTT. Looking up the rest from reference TRBV7-3 and TRBJ2-3 gives the full variable domain: GAGVSQTPSNKVTEKGKYVELRCDPISGHTALYWYRQSLGQGPEFLIYFQGTGAADDSGLPNDRFFAVRPEGSVSTLKIQRTERGDSAVYLCASSSLAGGRIDTQYFGPGTRLTVL.

The rearrangement uses TRBV30 and TRBJ1-1; D may be TRBD1 (5 bases). The CDR3 is made up of 13 amino acids. Per the germline V gene, CDR1 is GTSNPN and CDR2 is SVGIG (reference sequence). The V end was cut by 0 bases, the J end by 6 bases, with 11 bases between. CDR3 DNA: TGTGCCTGGAGTGTACAAGGGGCGGCTGAAGCTTTCTTT. Translating gives CAWSVQGAAEAFF.

This clone showed up just a few times. The rearrangement joins TRBV7-9 to TRBJ1-2, with D possibly being TRBD1 (6 bases). With 5 bases removed from V and 4 bases from J, the gap between germline ends came to 14 bases. Germline assignment: CDR1 SEHNR and CDR2 FQNEAQ (reference sequence). The CDR3 is 14 amino acids. DNA for the CDR3: TGTGCCAGCAGCGCCAGAACAGGGACCTATGGCTACACCTTC. Protein sequence: CASSARTGTYGYTF.

The chain combines TRBV6-1 with TRBJ1-1, with 8 nucleotides matching TRBD1. Germline V gene sequence: CDR1 MNHNS, CDR2 SASEGT. Trimming took 1 base from V and 5 from J; bases not matched to a gene: 9. This CDR3 comprises 16 residues. The CDR3 DNA is TGTGCCAGCAGTGAAGACGCCGCAGGGGGCGCGACTGAAGCTTTCTTT. It encodes CASSEDAAGGATEAFF.

The rearrangement joins TRBV28 to TRBJ2-7, with TRBD2 identical over 10 bases. CDR3 length equals 14 residues. Germline V CDR1 and CDR2: MDHEN, SYDVKM. J gave up 4 bases and V 5 bases, and 5 bases lay outside the gene matches. As DNA, the CDR3 is TGTGCCAGCAGTCAAGCGGGAGGGTTTTACGAGCAGTACGTC. It translates to CASSQAGGFYEQYV.

The count of this clone is one. The V call is TRBV6-1, the J call TRBJ2-1; tentative D call: TRBD1 (5 bases). V was pared by 2 bases and J by 8 bases, with 19 bases between. CDR1 is MNHNS, CDR2 SASEGT, per germline. The CDR3 is made up of 16 amino acids. DNA for the CDR3: TGTGCCAGCAGTGAATTCTCCGAACAGGCGGATGATGAGCAGTTCTTC. As protein: CASSEFSEQADDEQFF.

The chain links TRBV29-1 to TRBJ1-1; 7 bases are a match to TRBD1. The CDR3 is made up of 14 amino acids. The trim removed 6 bases at V and 10 bases at J, leaving 17 bases unmatched. Per germline, CDR1 SQVTM and CDR2 ANQGSEA. CDR3 in amino acids: CSVVSRDSNFGAFF. CDR3 nucleotides: TGCAGCGTCGTTTCCCGGGACAGCAACTTCGGAGCTTTCTTT.

The V gene is TRBV13, the J gene TRBJ2-3; the D gene is possibly TRBD1 (5 bases). The germline V gene encodes CDR1 PRHDT and CDR2 FYEKMQ (reference sequence). The CDR3 consists of 14 residues. V was pared by 4 bases and J by 4 bases, with 12 bases between. CDR3 region: CASSSPQGADTQYF. CDR3 sequence (DNA): TGTGCCAGCAGCTCACCCCAGGGCGCAGATACGCAGTATTTT.

The chain joins TRBV6-5 to TRBJ2-7; 7 bases map to TRBD2. From germline, CDR1 is MNHEY and CDR2 SVGAGI. V was clipped by 4 bases and J by 0 bases; unmatched bases: 3. This CDR3 is built from 14 residues. The chain's CDR3 is CASSWGGDSYEQYF. The CDR3 DNA follows: TGTGCCAGCAGTTGGGGGGGGGACTCCTACGAGCAGTACTTC.

The chain recombines TRBV5-1 with TRBJ2-1; 11 bases align to TRBD2. Germline CDR1 reads SGHRS; CDR2 reads YFSETQ. With V trimmed by 3 bases and J by 0 bases, 2 bases remained unmatched. CDR3 size: 16 residues. Here the CDR3 reads CASSSTSGVSYNEQFF. The DNA for the CDR3 is TGCGCCAGCAGCTCGACTAGCGGGGTCTCCTACAATGAGCAGTTCTTC.

This chain uses TRBV19 with TRBJ1-1; 8 bases are a match to TRBD1. With V trimmed by 4 bases and J by 1 base, 2 bases remained unmatched. This CDR3 has 14 residues. Germline CDR1 LNHDA, CDR2 SQIVND (reference sequence). The CDR3 DNA follows: TGTGCCAGTAGTACCGGGACAGGGAACACTGAAGCTTTCTTT. Amino acid sequence: CASSTGTGNTEAFF.

V is TRBV5-4 and J is TRBJ1-5; weak D call: TRBD1 (5 bases). Germline CDR1 reads SGHNT; CDR2 reads YYREEE (reference sequence). V lost 4 bases and J 3 bases, leaving 11 bases between the germline ends. The CDR3 totals 14 residues. The CDR3 here is CASSDQGYNQPQHF. The CDR3 DNA follows: TGTGCCAGCAGCGACCAGGGATACAATCAGCCCCAGCATTTT.